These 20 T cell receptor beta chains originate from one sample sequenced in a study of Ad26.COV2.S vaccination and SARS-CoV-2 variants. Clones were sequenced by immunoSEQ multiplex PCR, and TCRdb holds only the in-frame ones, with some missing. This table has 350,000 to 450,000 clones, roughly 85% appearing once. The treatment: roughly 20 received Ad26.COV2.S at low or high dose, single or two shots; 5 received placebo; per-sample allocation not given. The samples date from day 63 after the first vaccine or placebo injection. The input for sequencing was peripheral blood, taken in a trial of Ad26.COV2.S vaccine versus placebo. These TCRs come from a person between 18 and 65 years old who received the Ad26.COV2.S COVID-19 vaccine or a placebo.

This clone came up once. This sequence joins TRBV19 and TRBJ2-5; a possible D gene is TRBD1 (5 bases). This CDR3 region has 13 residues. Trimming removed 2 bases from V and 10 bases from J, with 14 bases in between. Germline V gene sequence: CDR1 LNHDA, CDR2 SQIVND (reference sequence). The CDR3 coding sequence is TGTGCCAGTAGTATAAACAGGAAGGAAAACCAGTACTTC. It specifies CASSINRKENQYF. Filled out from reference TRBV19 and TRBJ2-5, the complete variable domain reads DGGITQSPKYLFRKEGQNVTLSCEQNLNHDAMYWYRQDPGQGLRLIYYSQIVNDFQKGDIAEGYSVSREKKESFPLTVTSAQKNPTAFYLCASSINRKENQYFGPGTRLLVL.

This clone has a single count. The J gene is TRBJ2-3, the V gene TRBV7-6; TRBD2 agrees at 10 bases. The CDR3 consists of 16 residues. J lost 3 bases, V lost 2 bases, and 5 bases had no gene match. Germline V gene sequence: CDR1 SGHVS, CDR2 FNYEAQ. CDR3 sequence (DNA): TGTGCCAGCAGCTTACTAGCGGGAGACCGGACAGATACGCAGTATTTT. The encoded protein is CASSLLAGDRTDTQYF.

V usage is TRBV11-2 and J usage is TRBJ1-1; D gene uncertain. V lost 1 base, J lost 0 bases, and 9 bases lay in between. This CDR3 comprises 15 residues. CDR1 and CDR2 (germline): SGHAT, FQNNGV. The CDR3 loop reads CASSLVRGVNTEAFF. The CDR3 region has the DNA TGTGCCAGCAGCTTAGTCCGTGGGGTGAACACTGAAGCTTTCTTT.

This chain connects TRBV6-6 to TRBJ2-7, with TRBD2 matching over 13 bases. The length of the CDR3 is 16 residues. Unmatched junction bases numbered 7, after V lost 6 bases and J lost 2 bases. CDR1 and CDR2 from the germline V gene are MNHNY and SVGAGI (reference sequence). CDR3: CASRDPGTSGTYEQYF. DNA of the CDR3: TGTGCCAGCAGGGACCCCGGGACTAGCGGGACCTACGAGCAGTACTTC.

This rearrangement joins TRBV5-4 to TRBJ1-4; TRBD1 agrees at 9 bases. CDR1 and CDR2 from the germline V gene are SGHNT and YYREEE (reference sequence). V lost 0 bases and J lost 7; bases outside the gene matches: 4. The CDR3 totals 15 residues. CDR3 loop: CASSLAGTGSEKLFF. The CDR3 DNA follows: TGTGCCAGCAGCTTGGCCGGGACAGGGAGTGAAAAACTGTTTTTT.

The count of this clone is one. CDR3 region: CASSQVAGVLSEQYF. In nucleotides, the CDR3 is TGTGCCAGCAGCCAAGTTGCGGGAGTACTGAGCGAGCAGTACTTC. The gene calls are TRBV14 and TRBJ2-7; TRBD2 matches at 7 bases. The V gene's germline CDR1 is SGHDN and CDR2 FVKESK. CDR3 size: 15 residues. Losses at the gene ends were 1 base for V and 6 bases for J; bases not matched to a gene: 9.

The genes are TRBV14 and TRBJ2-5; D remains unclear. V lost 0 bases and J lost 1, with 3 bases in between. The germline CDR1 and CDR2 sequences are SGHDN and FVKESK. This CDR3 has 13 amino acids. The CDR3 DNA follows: TGTGCCAGCAGCCAAGAGCTCCAAGAGACCCAGTACTTC. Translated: CASSQELQETQYF.

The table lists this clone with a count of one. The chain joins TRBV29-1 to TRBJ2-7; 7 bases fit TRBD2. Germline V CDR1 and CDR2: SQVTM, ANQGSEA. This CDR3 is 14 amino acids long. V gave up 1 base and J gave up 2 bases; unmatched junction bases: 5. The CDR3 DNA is TGCAGCGTTGAAGGGCAGGGAGGGCCCTACGAGCAGTACTTC. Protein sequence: CSVEGQGGPYEQYF.

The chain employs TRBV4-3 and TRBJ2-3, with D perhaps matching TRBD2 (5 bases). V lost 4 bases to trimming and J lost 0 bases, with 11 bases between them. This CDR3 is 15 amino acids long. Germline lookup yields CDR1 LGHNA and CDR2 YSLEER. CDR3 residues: CASSPGLQSTDTQYF. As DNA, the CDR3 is TGCGCCAGCAGCCCAGGACTTCAAAGCACAGATACGCAGTATTTT.

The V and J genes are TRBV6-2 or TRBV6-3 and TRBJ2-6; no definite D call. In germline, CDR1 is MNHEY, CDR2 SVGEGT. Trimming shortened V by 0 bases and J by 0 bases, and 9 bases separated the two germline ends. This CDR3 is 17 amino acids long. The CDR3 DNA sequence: TGTGCCAGCAGTTACTCCTCTCCGGACTCTGGGGCCAACGTCCTGACTTTC. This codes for CASSYSSPDSGANVLTF.

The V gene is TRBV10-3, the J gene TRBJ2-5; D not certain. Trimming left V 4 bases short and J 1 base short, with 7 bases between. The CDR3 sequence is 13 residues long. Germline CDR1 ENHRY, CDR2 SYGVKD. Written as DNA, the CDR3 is TGTGCCATCAGTGCCCGGGCCCAAGAGACCCAGTACTTC. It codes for CAISARAQETQYF.

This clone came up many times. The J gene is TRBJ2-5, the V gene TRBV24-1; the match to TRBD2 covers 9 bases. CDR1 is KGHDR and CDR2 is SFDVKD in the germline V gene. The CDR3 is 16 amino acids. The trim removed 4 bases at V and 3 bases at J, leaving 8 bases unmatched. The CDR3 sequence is CATSDPRVAGEETQYF. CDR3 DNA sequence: TGTGCCACCAGTGACCCCAGGGTAGCGGGAGAAGAGACCCAGTACTTC.

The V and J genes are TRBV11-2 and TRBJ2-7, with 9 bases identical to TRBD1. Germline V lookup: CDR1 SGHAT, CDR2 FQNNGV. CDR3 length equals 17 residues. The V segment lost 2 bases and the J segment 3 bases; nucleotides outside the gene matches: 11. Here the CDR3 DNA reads TGTGCCAGCAGCTTAACCTTCTCGGGACAGGGAGGCTACGAGCAGTACTTC. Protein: CASSLTFSGQGGYEQYF. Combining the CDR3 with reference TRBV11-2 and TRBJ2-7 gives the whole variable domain EAGVAQSPRYKIIEKRQSVAFWCNPISGHATLYWYQQILGQGPKLLIQFQNNGVVDDSQLPKDRFSAERLKGVDSTLKIQPAKLEDSAVYLCASSLTFSGQGGYEQYFGPGTRLTVT.

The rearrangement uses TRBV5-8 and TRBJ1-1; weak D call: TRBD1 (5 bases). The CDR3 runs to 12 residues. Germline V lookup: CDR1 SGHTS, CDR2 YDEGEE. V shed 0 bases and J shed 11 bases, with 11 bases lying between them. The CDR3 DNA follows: TGTGCCAGCAGCTTGGAGGGGTTGGGGGCTTTCTTT. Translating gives CASSLEGLGAFF.

The CDR3 is CASSKRTSGRGFNEQFF. The CDR3 nucleotides are TGTGCCAGCAGCAAACGGACTAGCGGGAGGGGTTTCAATGAGCAGTTCTTC. This rearrangement joins TRBV5-4 to TRBJ2-1, with 15 bases identical to TRBD2. The CDR3 spans 17 residues. The V gene end was trimmed by 4 bases and the J gene end by 6 bases; junction bases not matched to a gene: 8. Germline assignment: CDR1 SGHNT and CDR2 YYREEE (reference sequence).

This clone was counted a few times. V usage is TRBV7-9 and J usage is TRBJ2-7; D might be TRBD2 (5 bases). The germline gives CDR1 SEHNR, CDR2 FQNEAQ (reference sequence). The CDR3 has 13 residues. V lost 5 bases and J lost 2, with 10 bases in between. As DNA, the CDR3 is TGTGCCAGCAGCGGCCGGGGAACCTACGAGCAGTACTTC. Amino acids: CASSGRGTYEQYF. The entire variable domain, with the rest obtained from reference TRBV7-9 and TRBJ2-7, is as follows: DTGVSQNPRHKITKRGQNVTFRCDPISEHNRLYWYRQTLGQGPEFLTYFQNEAQLEKSRLLSDRFSAERPKGSFSTLEIQRTEQGDSAMYLCASSGRGTYEQYFGPGTRLTVT.

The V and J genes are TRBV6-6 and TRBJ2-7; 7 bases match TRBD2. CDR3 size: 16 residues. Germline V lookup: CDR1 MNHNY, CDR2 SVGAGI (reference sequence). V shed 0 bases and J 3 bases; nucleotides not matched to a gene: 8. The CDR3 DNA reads TGTGCCAGCAGTTACTCGAGGCTAGCGGCGGGCTACGAGCAGTACTTC. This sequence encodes CASSYSRLAAGYEQYF.

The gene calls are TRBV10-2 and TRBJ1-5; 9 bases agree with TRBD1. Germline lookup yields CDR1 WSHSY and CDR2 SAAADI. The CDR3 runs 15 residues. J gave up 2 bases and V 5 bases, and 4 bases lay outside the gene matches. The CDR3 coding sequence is TGCGCCAGCAGTTTCACAGGGGGCGGCAATCAGCCCCAGCATTTT. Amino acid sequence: CASSFTGGGNQPQHF.

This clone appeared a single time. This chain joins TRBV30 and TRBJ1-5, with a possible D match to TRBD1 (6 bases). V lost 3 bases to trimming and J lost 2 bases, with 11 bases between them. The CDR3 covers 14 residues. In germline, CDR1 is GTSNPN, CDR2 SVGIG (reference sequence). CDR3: CAWSAWGRNQPQHF. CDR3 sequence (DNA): TGTGCCTGGAGCGCCTGGGGGCGCAATCAGCCCCAGCATTTT.

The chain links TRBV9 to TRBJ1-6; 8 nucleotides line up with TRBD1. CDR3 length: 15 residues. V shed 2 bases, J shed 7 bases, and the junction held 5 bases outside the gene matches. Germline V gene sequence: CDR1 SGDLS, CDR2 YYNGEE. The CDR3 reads CASSVGQGINSPLHF. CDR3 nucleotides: TGTGCCAGCAGCGTCGGACAGGGTATCAATTCACCCCTCCACTTT.